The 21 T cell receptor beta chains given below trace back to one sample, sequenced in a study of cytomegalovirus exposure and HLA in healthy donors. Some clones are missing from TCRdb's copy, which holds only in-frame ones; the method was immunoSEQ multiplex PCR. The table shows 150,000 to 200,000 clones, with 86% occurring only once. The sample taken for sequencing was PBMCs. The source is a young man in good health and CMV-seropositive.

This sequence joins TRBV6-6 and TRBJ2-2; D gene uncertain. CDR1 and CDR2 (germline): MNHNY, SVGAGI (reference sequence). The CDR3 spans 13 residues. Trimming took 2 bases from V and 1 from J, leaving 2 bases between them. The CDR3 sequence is CASSYLNTGELFF. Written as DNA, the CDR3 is TGTGCCAGCAGTTACCTGAACACCGGGGAGCTGTTTTTT.

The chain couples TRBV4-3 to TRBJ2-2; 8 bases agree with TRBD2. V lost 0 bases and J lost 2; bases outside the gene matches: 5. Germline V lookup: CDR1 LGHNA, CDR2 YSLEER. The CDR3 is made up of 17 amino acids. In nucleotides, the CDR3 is TGCGCCAGCAGCCAAGATCAGCGGGGGAGTAACACCGGGGAGCTGTTTTTT. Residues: CASSQDQRGSNTGELFF.

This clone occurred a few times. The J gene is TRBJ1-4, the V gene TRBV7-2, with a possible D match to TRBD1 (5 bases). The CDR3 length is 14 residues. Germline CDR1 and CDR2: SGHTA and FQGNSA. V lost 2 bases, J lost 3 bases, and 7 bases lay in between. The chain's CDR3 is CASSLKQANEKLFF. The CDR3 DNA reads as TGTGCCAGCAGCTTAAAACAGGCTAATGAAAAACTGTTTTTT.

The CDR3 nucleotides are TGTGCCAGCAGCTTAGGACTAGCTGAAACCTACGAGCAGTACTTC. This sequence encodes CASSLGLAETYEQYF. The V gene is TRBV13, the J gene TRBJ2-7; possible D gene TRBD2, 6 bases. V was pared by 0 bases and J by 2 bases, with 11 bases between. The length of the CDR3 is 15 residues. Germline V gives CDR1 PRHDT, CDR2 FYEKMQ (reference sequence).

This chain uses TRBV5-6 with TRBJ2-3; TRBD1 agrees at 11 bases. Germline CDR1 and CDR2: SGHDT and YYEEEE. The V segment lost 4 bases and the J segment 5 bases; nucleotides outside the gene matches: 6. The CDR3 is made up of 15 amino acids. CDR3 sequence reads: CASSIGQGAGDTQYF. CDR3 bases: TGTGCCAGCAGCATCGGACAGGGGGCGGGAGATACGCAGTATTTT.

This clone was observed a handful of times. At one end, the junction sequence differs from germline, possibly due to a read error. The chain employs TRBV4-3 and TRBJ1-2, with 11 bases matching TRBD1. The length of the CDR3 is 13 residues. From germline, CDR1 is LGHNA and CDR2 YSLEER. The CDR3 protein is CASSQDGQGAGRF. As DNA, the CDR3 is TGCGCCAGCAGCCAAGATGGACAGGGGGCAGGAAGGTTC.

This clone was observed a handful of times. The CDR3 reads CASSSPYEQYF. CDR3 nucleotide sequence: TGTGCCAGCAGTTCTCCCTACGAGCAGTACTTC. The V and J genes are TRBV28 and TRBJ2-7, with D uncertain. The CDR3 loop spans 11 amino acids. V was pared by 4 bases and J by 2 bases, with 3 bases between. The germline CDR1 and CDR2 sequences are MDHEN and SYDVKM.

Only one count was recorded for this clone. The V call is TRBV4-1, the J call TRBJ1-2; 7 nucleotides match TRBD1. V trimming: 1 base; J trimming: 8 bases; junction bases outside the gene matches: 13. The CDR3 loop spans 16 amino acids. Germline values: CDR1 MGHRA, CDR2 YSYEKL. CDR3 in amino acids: CASSQGEGAFYSGYTF. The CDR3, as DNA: TGCGCCAGCAGCCAAGGAGAGGGGGCGTTTTATTCCGGCTACACCTTC.

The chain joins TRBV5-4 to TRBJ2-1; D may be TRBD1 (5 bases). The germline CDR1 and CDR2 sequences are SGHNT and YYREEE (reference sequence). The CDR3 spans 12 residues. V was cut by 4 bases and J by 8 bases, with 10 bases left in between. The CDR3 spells CASSGPGYEQFF. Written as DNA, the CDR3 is TGTGCCAGCAGCGGGCCAGGGTATGAGCAGTTCTTC. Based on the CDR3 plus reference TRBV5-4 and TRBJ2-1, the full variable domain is ETGVTQSPTHLIKTRGQQVTLRCSSQSGHNTVSWYQQALGQGPQFIFQYYREEENGRGNFPPRFSGLQFPNYSSELNVNALELDDSALYLCASSGPGYEQFFGPGTRLTVL.

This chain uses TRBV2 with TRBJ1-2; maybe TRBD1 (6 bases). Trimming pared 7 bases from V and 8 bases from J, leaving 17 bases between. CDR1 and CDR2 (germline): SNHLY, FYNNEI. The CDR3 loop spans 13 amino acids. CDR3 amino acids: CASKTDSAEGYTF. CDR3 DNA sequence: TGTGCCAGCAAGACGGACAGTGCGGAGGGCTACACCTTC. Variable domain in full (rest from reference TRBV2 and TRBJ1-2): EPEVTQTPSHQVTQMGQEVILRCVPISNHLYFYWYRQILGQKVEFLVSFYNNEISEKSEIFDDQFSVERPDGSNFTLKIRSTKLEDSAMYFCASKTDSAEGYTFGSGTRLTVV.

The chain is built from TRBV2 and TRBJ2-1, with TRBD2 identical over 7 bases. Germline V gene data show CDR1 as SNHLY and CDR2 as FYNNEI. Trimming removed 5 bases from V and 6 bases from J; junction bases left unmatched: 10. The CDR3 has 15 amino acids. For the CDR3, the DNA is TGTGCCAGCAGTACGTACGGGAGGTTGTCCAATGAGCAGTTCTTC. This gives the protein CASSTYGRLSNEQFF.

In DNA, the CDR3 is TGTGCCAGCAGTTTTTCAGGGGATCGCTCGCCCTACGAGCAGTACTTC. This encodes CASSFSGDRSPYEQYF. The chain couples TRBV5-6 to TRBJ2-7, with TRBD1 as a possible D gene (6 bases). The V gene lost 5 bases and the J gene lost 2 bases, with 20 bases spanning the gap. CDR3 length: 16 residues. Germline V lookup: CDR1 SGHDT, CDR2 YYEEEE.

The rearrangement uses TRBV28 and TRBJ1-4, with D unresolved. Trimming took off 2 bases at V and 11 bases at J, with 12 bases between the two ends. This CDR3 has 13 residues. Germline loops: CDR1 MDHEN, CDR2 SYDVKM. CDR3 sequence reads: CASSLAGLQKLFF. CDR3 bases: TGTGCCAGCAGTTTAGCTGGACTTCAGAAACTGTTTTTT.

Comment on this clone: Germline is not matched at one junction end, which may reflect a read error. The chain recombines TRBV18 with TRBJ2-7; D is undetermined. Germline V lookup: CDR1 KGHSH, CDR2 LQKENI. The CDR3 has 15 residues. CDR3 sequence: CASSLESPGPYGQYF. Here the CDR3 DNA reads TGTGCCAGCTCATTAGAGAGCCCAGGCCCCTACGGGCAGTACTTC.

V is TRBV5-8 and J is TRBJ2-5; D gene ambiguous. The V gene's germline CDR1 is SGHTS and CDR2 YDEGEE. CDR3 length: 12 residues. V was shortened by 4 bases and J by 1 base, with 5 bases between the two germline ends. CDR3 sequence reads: CASSLLQETQYF. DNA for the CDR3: TGTGCCAGCAGCCTCCTCCAAGAGACCCAGTACTTC.

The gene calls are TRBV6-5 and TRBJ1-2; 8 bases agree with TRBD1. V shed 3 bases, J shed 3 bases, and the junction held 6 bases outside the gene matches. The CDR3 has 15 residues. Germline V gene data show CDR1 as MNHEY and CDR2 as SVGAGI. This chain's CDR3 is CASSYFQGAYYGYTF. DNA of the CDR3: TGTGCCAGCAGTTATTTCCAGGGGGCCTACTATGGCTACACCTTC.

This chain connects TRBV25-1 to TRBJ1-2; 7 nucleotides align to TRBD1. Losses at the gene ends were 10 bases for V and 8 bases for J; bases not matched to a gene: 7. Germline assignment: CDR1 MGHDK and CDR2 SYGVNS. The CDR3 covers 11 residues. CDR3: CATQTGKGYTF. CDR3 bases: TGTGCCACCCAGACAGGGAAAGGCTACACCTTC.

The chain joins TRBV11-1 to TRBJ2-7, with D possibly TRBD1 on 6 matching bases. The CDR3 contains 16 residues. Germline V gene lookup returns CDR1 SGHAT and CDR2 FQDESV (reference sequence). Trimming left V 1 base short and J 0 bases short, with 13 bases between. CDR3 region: CASSLDRRGFSYEQYF. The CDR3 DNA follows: TGTGCCAGCAGCTTAGATCGCAGGGGCTTCTCCTACGAGCAGTACTTC.

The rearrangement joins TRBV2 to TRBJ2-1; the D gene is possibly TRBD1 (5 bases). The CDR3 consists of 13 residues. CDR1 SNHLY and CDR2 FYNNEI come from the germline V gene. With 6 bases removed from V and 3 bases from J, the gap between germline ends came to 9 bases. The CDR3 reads CASSGDSYNEQFF. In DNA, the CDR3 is TGTGCCAGCAGCGGCGACAGCTACAATGAGCAGTTCTTC. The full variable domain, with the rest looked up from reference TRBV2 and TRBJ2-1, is EPEVTQTPSHQVTQMGQEVILRCVPISNHLYFYWYRQILGQKVEFLVSFYNNEISEKSEIFDDQFSVERPDGSNFTLKIRSTKLEDSAMYFCASSGDSYNEQFFGPGTRLTVL.

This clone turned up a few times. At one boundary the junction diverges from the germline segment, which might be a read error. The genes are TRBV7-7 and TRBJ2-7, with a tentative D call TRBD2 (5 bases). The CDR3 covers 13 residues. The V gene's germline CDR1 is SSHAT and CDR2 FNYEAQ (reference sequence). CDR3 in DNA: TGTGCTAGCAGTGCAGCGGTCTCCTACGAGCAGTACTTC. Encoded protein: CASSAAVSYEQYF.

The CDR3: CASSKGEGRDRNNQPQHF. CDR3 in DNA: TGTGCCAGCAGCAAAGGAGAGGGTCGGGACAGAAATAATCAGCCCCAGCATTTT. J is TRBJ1-5 and V is TRBV21-1; the table's TRBD1 call for D was not verified on the DNA. TRBV21-1 is assigned pseudogene status. The CDR3 has 18 residues.